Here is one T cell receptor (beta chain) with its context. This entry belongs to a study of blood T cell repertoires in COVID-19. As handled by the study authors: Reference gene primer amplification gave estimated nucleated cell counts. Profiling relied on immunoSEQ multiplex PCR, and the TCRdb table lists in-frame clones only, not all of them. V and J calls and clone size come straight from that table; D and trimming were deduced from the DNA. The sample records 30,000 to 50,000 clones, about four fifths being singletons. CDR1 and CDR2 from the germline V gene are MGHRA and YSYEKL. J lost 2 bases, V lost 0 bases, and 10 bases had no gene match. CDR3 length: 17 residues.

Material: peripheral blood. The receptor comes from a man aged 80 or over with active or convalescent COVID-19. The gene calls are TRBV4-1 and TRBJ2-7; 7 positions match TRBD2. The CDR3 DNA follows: TGCGCCAGCAGCCAAGACCCCTCGCTAGCGGACGCCTACGAGCAGTACTTC. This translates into CASSQDPSLADAYEQYF.